Each of the 22 T cell receptor beta chains below was sequenced from the same sample in a study of T cells in localized non-small cell lung cancer. The method was immunoSEQ multiplex PCR; TCRdb's version includes in-frame clones alone and lacks a portion of them. The data contain 50,000 to 60,000 clones, about 88% of them singletons. Sequencing was performed on PBMCs, taken before any cancer treatment. The source is a female donor with stage II lung adenocarcinoma.

This chain links TRBV5-4 with TRBJ1-1; D is undetermined. From germline, CDR1 is SGHNT and CDR2 YYREEE (reference sequence). The CDR3 runs 13 residues. The V gene lost 4 bases and the J gene lost 1 base, with 8 bases spanning the gap. The CDR3 DNA sequence: TGTGCCAGCAGCCCTAGTTCGAACACTGAAGCTTTCTTT. Translation gives CASSPSSNTEAFF. The full variable domain, completed using reference TRBV5-4 and TRBJ1-1, is ETGVTQSPTHLIKTRGQQVTLRCSSQSGHNTVSWYQQALGQGPQFIFQYYREEENGRGNFPPRFSGLQFPNYSSELNVNALELDDSALYLCASSPSSNTEAFFGQGTRLTVV.

V is TRBV10-3 and J is TRBJ2-5; no clear D gene. The CDR3 sequence is 11 residues long. V lost 6 bases and J 2 bases, leaving 4 bases between the germline ends. Germline values: CDR1 ENHRY, CDR2 SYGVKD. CDR3 sequence reads: CAIRAQETQYF. DNA for the CDR3: TGTGCCATCAGGGCGCAAGAGACCCAGTACTTC.

This chain connects TRBV28 to TRBJ2-7; D not resolved. This CDR3 comprises 15 residues. V lost 4 bases and J lost 0, with 13 bases in between. Germline V lookup: CDR1 MDHEN, CDR2 SYDVKM. The CDR3 sequence is CASSSQKGFSYEQYF. CDR3 bases: TGTGCCAGCAGTTCTCAAAAGGGATTCTCCTACGAGCAGTACTTC.

The chain uses TRBV7-2 and TRBJ1-2, with D possibly being TRBD1 (5 bases). Looked up from germline, CDR1 is SGHTA and CDR2 is FQGNSA. CDR3 length: 14 residues. The V gene lost 1 base and the J gene lost 4 bases, with 10 bases spanning the gap. The DNA of the CDR3 is TGTGCCAGCAGCTTAGTAGGGCAGGGCTATGGCTACACCTTC. Protein product: CASSLVGQGYGYTF.

The rearrangement uses TRBV6-5 and TRBJ2-5; 10 bases align to TRBD2. The CDR3 covers 13 residues. Trimming took 6 bases from V and 5 from J; bases not matched to a gene: 3. Looked up from germline, CDR1 is MNHEY and CDR2 is SVGAGI. CDR3 in amino acids: CASRSGGAETQYF. DNA of the CDR3: TGTGCCAGCAGGAGCGGGGGGGCCGAGACCCAGTACTTC.

The CDR3 reads CASSKVEPFHYGYTF. The DNA of the CDR3 is TGTGCCAGCAGCAAAGTCGAGCCTTTTCACTATGGCTACACCTTC. The chain combines TRBV21-1 with TRBJ1-2. TRBV21-1 is recorded as a pseudogene. CDR3 length equals 15 residues.

This clone was observed once. The V gene is TRBV5-1, the J gene TRBJ2-3; either TRBD1 or TRBD2 may supply D (5 bases each). CDR1 is SGHRS and CDR2 is YFSETQ in the germline V gene. The CDR3 has 14 residues. The V end was cut by 2 bases, the J end by 2 bases, with 9 bases between. CDR3 sequence (DNA): TGCGCCAGCAGCTTACGGGGCAACACAGATACGCAGTATTTT. Protein product: CASSLRGNTDTQYF.

The V and J genes are TRBV7-8 and TRBJ2-1, with TRBD2 as a possible D gene (6 bases). From germline, CDR1 is SGHVS and CDR2 FQNEAQ. The CDR3 loop spans 16 amino acids. Trimming shortened V by 1 base and J by 3 bases, and 13 bases separated the two germline ends. Written as DNA, the CDR3 is TGTGCCAGCAGCTTAGAAGGAGGGTTCCGCTACAATGAGCAGTTCTTC. This encodes CASSLEGGFRYNEQFF.

The V and J genes are TRBV5-6 and TRBJ2-5; 7 positions match TRBD2. V was pared by 2 bases and J by 2 bases, with 9 bases of the junction left unmatched. The CDR3 is made up of 16 amino acids. Germline CDR1 reads SGHDT; CDR2 reads YYEEEE. The CDR3 bases are TGTGCCAGCAGCTTAATCCAGCGGGGTCCTCAAGAGACCCAGTACTTC. Translated, it gives CASSLIQRGPQETQYF.

The V and J genes are TRBV11-2 and TRBJ1-2; D is uncertain. CDR3 length: 14 residues. The V end was cut by 5 bases, the J end by 8 bases, with 18 bases between. Germline CDR1 reads SGHAT; CDR2 reads FQNNGV. CDR3 in amino acids: CASSAGLAFAGYTF. Written as DNA, the CDR3 is TGTGCCAGCAGCGCCGGATTGGCCTTCGCGGGCTACACCTTC.

The table lists this clone with a few counts. The rearrangement links TRBV27 to TRBJ1-1; a weak D match, TRBD1 (5 bases). The germline gives CDR1 MNHEY, CDR2 SMNVEV (reference sequence). With 2 bases removed from V and 9 bases from J, the gap between germline ends came to 13 bases. The CDR3 is 13 residues long. The CDR3: CASSLQAGRQAFF. CDR3 coding DNA: TGTGCCAGCAGTTTACAGGCAGGGAGGCAAGCTTTCTTT.

The rearrangement uses TRBV6-4 and TRBJ2-2; 9 bases map to TRBD1. The CDR3 is 15 amino acids. Germline V gives CDR1 MRHNA, CDR2 SNTAGT. Trimming cost V 6 bases and J 0 bases; bases outside gene matches: 2. CDR3 sequence (DNA): TGTGCCAGCAGAGGGGACAGGGCGAACACCGGGGAGCTGTTTTTT. The encoded protein is CASRGDRANTGELFF.

The chain recombines TRBV19 with TRBJ1-5; TRBD1 is a possible D gene (5 bases). V was pared by 0 bases and J by 2 bases, with 11 bases between. This CDR3 contains 16 residues. CDR1 is LNHDA and CDR2 is SQIVND in the germline V gene (reference sequence). The CDR3 region is CASSIDERGGNQPQHF. The DNA for the CDR3 is TGTGCCAGTAGTATAGATGAAAGGGGTGGCAATCAGCCCCAGCATTTT. The whole variable domain, remainder taken from reference TRBV19 and TRBJ1-5, is DGGITQSPKYLFRKEGQNVTLSCEQNLNHDAMYWYRQDPGQGLRLIYYSQIVNDFQKGDIAEGYSVSREKKESFPLTVTSAQKNPTAFYLCASSIDERGGNQPQHFGDGTRLSIL.

J is TRBJ1-6 and V is TRBV7-2; 8 nucleotides match TRBD1. The CDR3 is made up of 17 amino acids. Germline assignment: CDR1 SGHTA and CDR2 FQGNSA. Trimming removed 3 bases from V and 8 bases from J; junction bases left unmatched: 12. CDR3 sequence (DNA): TGTGCCAGCAGCTTTTTCCCCGGACAGGGATCGGATTCACCCCTCCACTTT. Its protein is CASSFFPGQGSDSPLHF.

The chain employs TRBV5-1 and TRBJ2-3, with 8 bases fitting TRBD2. V gave up 0 bases and J gave up 2 bases; unmatched junction bases: 5. Germline V gene lookup returns CDR1 SGHRS and CDR2 YFSETQ. CDR3 length: 16 amino acids. In nucleotides, the CDR3 is TGCGCCAGCAGCTTGGCGGGGGGGGGACCCACAGATACGCAGTATTTT. It translates to CASSLAGGGPTDTQYF.

This clone was found once. The chain employs TRBV18 and TRBJ2-1; 8 bases are a match to TRBD1. With V trimmed by 3 bases and J by 6 bases, 4 bases remained unmatched. The CDR3 totals 14 residues. Germline V gives CDR1 KGHSH, CDR2 LQKENI. The CDR3 reads CASSPGQEVNEQFF. The CDR3, as DNA: TGTGCCAGCTCACCGGGACAGGAGGTCAATGAGCAGTTCTTC.

The V and J genes are TRBV7-2 and TRBJ1-1; TRBD1 aligns across 8 bases. The CDR3 extends over 13 amino acids. V trimming: 4 bases; J trimming: 10 bases; junction bases outside the gene matches: 8. From germline, CDR1 is SGHTA and CDR2 FQGNSA. CDR3 region: CASSSGQGRAAFF. CDR3 nucleotide sequence: TGTGCCAGCAGCTCCGGACAGGGCCGCGCAGCTTTCTTT.

The chain combines TRBV19 with TRBJ1-5; the D is unclear. The CDR3 spans 15 residues. V lost 5 bases and J lost 2, with 13 bases in between. Germline assignment: CDR1 LNHDA and CDR2 SQIVND (reference sequence). DNA of the CDR3: TGTGCCAGTAGTTATTGGGAGTACCGCAATCAGCCCCAGCATTTT. Protein product: CASSYWEYRNQPQHF.

The gene calls are TRBV7-2 and TRBJ2-3; D may match TRBD1 or TRBD2 (5 bases each). V lost 8 bases, J lost 7 bases, and 22 bases lay in between. The germline V gene encodes CDR1 SGHTA and CDR2 FQGNSA. This CDR3 is 15 amino acids long. This CDR3 is CASDGASPGLNTQYF. The CDR3 DNA reads TGTGCCAGCGATGGGGCTTCCCCGGGGTTAAATACGCAGTATTTT.

The rearrangement uses TRBV7-6 and TRBJ2-7; perhaps D is TRBD1 or TRBD2 (5 bases each). There are 15 residues in the CDR3. CDR1 and CDR2 from the germline V gene are SGHVS and FNYEAQ. V was shortened by 1 base and J by 7 bases, with 17 bases between the two germline ends. CDR3 coding DNA: TGTGCCAGCAGCTTAGTCTCCGGGGCTTCGGGGGAGCAGTACTTC. Its translation: CASSLVSGASGEQYF.

The V call is TRBV9, the J call TRBJ2-7; 7 nucleotides agree with TRBD1. V was clipped by 0 bases and J by 0 bases; unmatched bases: 3. The CDR3 consists of 15 residues. The germline V gene encodes CDR1 SGDLS and CDR2 YYNGEE. As DNA, the CDR3 is TGTGCCAGCAGCGTAGGGGCAGGGGGCTCCTACGAGCAGTACTTC. It yields the protein CASSVGAGGSYEQYF. The entire variable domain, with the rest obtained from reference TRBV9 and TRBJ2-7, is as follows: DSGVTQTPKHLITATGQRVTLRCSPRSGDLSVYWYQQSLDQGLQFLIQYYNGEERAKGNILERFSAQQFPDLHSELNLSSLELGDSALYFCASSVGAGGSYEQYFGPGTRLTVT.

The V and J genes are TRBV5-6 and TRBJ1-1; a possible D gene is TRBD1 (5 bases). Between the trimmed V and J ends, which lost 6 bases and 8 bases, there was a span of 14 bases. Germline lookup yields CDR1 SGHDT and CDR2 YYEEEE. This CDR3 contains 12 residues. CDR3: CASTSRGFEAFF. As DNA, the CDR3 is TGTGCCAGCACTTCAAGGGGTTTCGAAGCTTTCTTT.